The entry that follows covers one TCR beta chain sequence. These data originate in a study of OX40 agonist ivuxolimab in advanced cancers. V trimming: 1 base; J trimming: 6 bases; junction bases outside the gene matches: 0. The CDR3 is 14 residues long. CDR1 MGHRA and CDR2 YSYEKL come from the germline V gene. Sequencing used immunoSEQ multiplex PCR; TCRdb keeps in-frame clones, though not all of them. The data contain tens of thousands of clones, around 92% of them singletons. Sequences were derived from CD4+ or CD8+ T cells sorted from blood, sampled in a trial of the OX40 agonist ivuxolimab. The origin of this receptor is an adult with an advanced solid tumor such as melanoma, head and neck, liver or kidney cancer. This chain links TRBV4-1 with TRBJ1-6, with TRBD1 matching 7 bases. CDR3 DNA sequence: TGCGCCAGCAGCCAAGCAGGGGGTAATTCACCCCTCCACTTT. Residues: CASSQAGGNSPLHF.